This paragraph covers one T cell receptor beta chain sequence. The second PCR ran about 6 to 11 cycles with a sample-barcoded 5' primer and J-beta primers. TCRdb ran MiXCR on the 5' RACE reads and lists one entry per CDR3 protein. The repertoire holds 1.8 million or so distinct CDR3 sequences, with more than 35% as singletons. Germline values: CDR1 MNHEY, CDR2 SVGAGI. The CDR3 covers 14 residues. V was shortened by 6 bases and J by 4 bases, with 15 bases between the two germline ends. This specimen comes from a study of blood T cells in healthy people across ages. The chain couples TRBV6-5 to TRBJ1-1; maybe TRBD1 (5 bases). Specimen: blood. The receptor was derived from a human donor in good health. The CDR3 is CASRQGNLVTEAFF. CDR3 bases: TGTGCCAGCAGGCAGGGTAATCTCGTCACTGAAGCTTTCTTT.